A single sample is the source of the 18 T cell receptor beta chains below, sequenced in a study of immune evolution from preneoplasia to lung adenocarcinoma. Data came from immunoSEQ multiplex PCR; TCRdb stores just in-frame clones and leaves some out. In the table there are roughly 900 clones, 75% to 85% of which are singletons. Input material: FFPE tissue from an adenomatous hyperplasia lung lesion. Documented subset: atypical adenomatous hyperplasia (AAH), lung preneoplasia. These receptors all stem from a person aged 60 to 80 with lung adenocarcinoma.

This sequence joins TRBV30 and TRBJ2-3; D remains ambiguous. CDR3 length: 12 residues. The V end lost 2 bases, the J end lost 3 bases, and 6 bases lay between the germline ends. Looked up from germline, CDR1 is GTSNPN and CDR2 is SVGIG (reference sequence). The CDR3 loop is CAWSQKTDTQYF. CDR3 nucleotide sequence: TGTGCCTGGAGTCAGAAGACAGATACGCAGTATTTT.

This clone was found once. The V call is TRBV4-1, the J call TRBJ2-1; D is perhaps TRBD2 (6 bases). Germline V gene lookup returns CDR1 MGHRA and CDR2 YSYEKL. V was trimmed by 1 base and J by 4 bases, leaving 20 bases between them. CDR3 length equals 18 residues. CDR3 coding DNA: TGCGCCAGCAGCCAAGTTCTCAACCTAGCGCAAAAGTACAATGAGCAGTTCTTC. Translated: CASSQVLNLAQKYNEQFF.

The V gene is TRBV11-3, the J gene TRBJ2-4, with 10 bases lining up with TRBD2. The J segment lost 0 bases and the V segment lost 5 bases, leaving 7 bases of the junction unmatched. Germline V CDR1 and CDR2: SGHNT, YENEEA. This CDR3 has 17 residues. The chain's CDR3 is CASSPRTSGLAKNIQYF. The CDR3 region has the DNA TGTGCCAGCAGCCCCCGGACTAGCGGTCTAGCCAAAAACATTCAGTACTTC. Full variable domain (remainder filled in from reference TRBV11-3 and TRBJ2-4): EAGVVQSPRYKIIEKKQPVAFWCNPISGHNTLYWYLQNLGQGPELLIRYENEEAVDDSQLPKDRFSAERLKGVDSTLKIQPAELGDSAVYLCASSPRTSGLAKNIQYFGAGTRLSVL.

The chain carries TRBV30 and TRBJ2-3, with TRBD2 matching over 9 bases. Germline V gene sequence: CDR1 GTSNPN, CDR2 SVGIG (reference sequence). Trimming took 4 bases from V and 6 from J; bases not matched to a gene: 2. This CDR3 comprises 12 residues. CDR3 sequence reads: CAWKAGGDTQYF. In DNA form, the CDR3 reads TGTGCCTGGAAAGCGGGAGGCGATACGCAGTATTTT. The complete variable domain, with remaining parts taken from reference TRBV30 and TRBJ2-3, reads SQTIHQWPATLVQPVGSPLSLECTVEGTSNPNLYWYRQAAGRGLQLLFYSVGIGQISSEVPQNLSASRPQDRQFILSSKKLLLSDSGFYLCAWKAGGDTQYFGPGTRLTVL.

This clone was detected a few times. This sequence joins TRBV6-4 and TRBJ2-2; 9 nucleotides align to TRBD2. Trimming cost V 3 bases and J 6 bases; bases outside gene matches: 5. Germline CDR1 is MRHNA and CDR2 is SNTAGT. This CDR3 is 15 amino acids long. CDR3 region: CASSELAGNAGELFF. CDR3 sequence (DNA): TGTGCCAGCAGTGAACTAGCGGGTAACGCCGGGGAGCTGTTTTTT.

The gene calls are TRBV6-1 and TRBJ2-3; D is ambiguous. CDR3 length: 13 amino acids. The V end was cut by 6 bases, the J end by 6 bases, with 13 bases between. Germline CDR1 reads MNHNS; CDR2 reads SASEGT. The CDR3 sequence: CASSRREGDTQYF. CDR3 in DNA: TGTGCCAGCAGCCGTAGGGAAGGGGATACGCAGTATTTT.

This clone has just a few counts. V usage is TRBV5-1 and J usage is TRBJ2-4; 9 nucleotides agree with TRBD1. The CDR3 covers 16 residues. CDR1 and CDR2 (germline): SGHRS, YFSETQ. Trimming cost V 4 bases and J 5 bases; bases outside gene matches: 10. For the CDR3, the DNA is TGCGCCAGCAGCCAAGAACAGGGGGCTGGTGAAAACATTCAGTACTTC. Translated, it gives CASSQEQGAGENIQYF.

A word on this clone: At one end, the junction sequence differs from germline, possibly due to a read error. The rearrangement links TRBV5-1 to TRBJ1-2; perhaps TRBD1 as D (5 bases). The germline V gene encodes CDR1 SGHRS and CDR2 YFSETQ. The CDR3 totals 16 residues. The CDR3 loop is CSSSPSRGGTFYGYTF. CDR3 nucleotide sequence: TGCTCCAGCAGCCCCTCTCGGGGTGGGACCTTCTATGGCTACACCTTC.

This clone was detected only once. The gene calls are TRBV5-8 and TRBJ1-5; D uncertain. Germline CDR1 SGHTS, CDR2 YDEGEE. This CDR3 contains 15 residues. Trimming took 0 bases from V and 4 from J, leaving 11 bases between them. CDR3 nucleotide sequence: TGTGCCAGCAGCTTGGAGGGCGGACCTAATCAGCCCCAGCATTTT. It yields the protein CASSLEGGPNQPQHF.

The CDR3 is CASSSPLLREGRGETQYF. In nucleotides, the CDR3 is TGTGCCAGCAGTTCCCCCCTTTTGAGGGAGGGCCGTGGAGAGACCCAGTACTTC. This chain links TRBV28 with TRBJ2-5, with TRBD2 matching over 7 bases. The ends lost 4 bases at V and 4 bases at J; junction bases unmatched: 18. The CDR3 runs 18 residues. CDR1 is MDHEN and CDR2 is SYDVKM in the germline V gene.

V is TRBV7-9 and J is TRBJ1-6, with 7 nucleotides matching TRBD1. This CDR3 has 16 residues. With V trimmed by 2 bases and J by 6 bases, 7 bases remained unmatched. Germline loops: CDR1 SEHNR, CDR2 FQNEAQ (reference sequence). The CDR3 is CASSLSPTGVNSPLHF. The CDR3 DNA reads TGTGCCAGCAGCTTATCTCCCACAGGGGTTAATTCACCCCTCCACTTT.

The rearrangement links TRBV28 to TRBJ2-2; 7 positions agree with TRBD1. V was clipped by 5 bases and J by 6 bases; unmatched bases: 6. The CDR3 extends over 14 amino acids. Germline V gives CDR1 MDHEN, CDR2 SYDVKM. CDR3 residues: CASSTPGGSGELFF. The CDR3 DNA sequence: TGTGCCAGCAGTACGCCAGGGGGTTCCGGGGAGCTGTTTTTT. Supplemented by reference TRBV28 and TRBJ2-2, the full variable domain reads DVKVTQSSRYLVKRTGEKVFLECVQDMDHENMFWYRQDPGLGLRLIYFSYDVKMKEKGDIPEGYSVSREKKERFSLILESASTNQTSMYLCASSTPGGSGELFFGEGSRLTVL.

The chain couples TRBV11-3 to TRBJ2-5; the D gene is possibly TRBD2 (7 bases). From germline, CDR1 is SGHNT and CDR2 YENEEA. This CDR3 is built from 13 residues. With 4 bases removed from V and 5 bases from J, the gap between germline ends came to 11 bases. CDR3 in DNA: TGTGCCAGCAGCTGGACTAGGGGGGAGACCCAGTACTTC. Encoded protein: CASSWTRGETQYF.

The V and J genes are TRBV7-6 and TRBJ2-2; D remains ambiguous. Germline V CDR1 and CDR2: SGHVS, FNYEAQ. The CDR3 sequence is 14 residues long. Trimming removed 5 bases at V and 3 bases at J, with 10 bases between. CDR3 region: CASSEEGYTGELFF. Here the CDR3 DNA reads TGTGCCAGCAGCGAAGAAGGGTACACCGGGGAGCTGTTTTTT.

This clone is deemed large (0.1 to 1%). The chain carries TRBV19 and TRBJ2-1; D is unclear. The CDR3 has 14 amino acids. Trimming shortened V by 5 bases and J by 10 bases, and 18 bases separated the two germline ends. Per the germline V gene, CDR1 is LNHDA and CDR2 is SQIVND (reference sequence). The CDR3 region has the DNA TGTGCCAGTAGTTCTCAGGACGCTTTGGACGAGCAGTTCTTC. Translated, it gives CASSSQDALDEQFF.

The table lists this clone with a few counts. The chain employs TRBV18 and TRBJ1-5; no definite D call. CDR1 and CDR2 (germline): KGHSH, LQKENI. V was cut by 2 bases and J by 7 bases, with 6 bases left in between. CDR3 length equals 12 residues. CDR3 bases: TGTGCCAGCTCACCAGCGGGGCAGCCCCAGCATTTT. Translating it yields CASSPAGQPQHF.

V gene TRBV23-1 combines with J gene TRBJ2-5, with D possibly being TRBD2 (5 bases). TRBV23-1 is reported as an ORF; its role is uncertain. The CDR3 spans 13 residues. V was clipped by 2 bases and J by 5 bases, with 9 bases between them. CDR3 nucleotides: TGCGCCAGCAGTCAAAGGTGCGGGGAGACCCAGTACTTC. Its translation: CASSQRCGETQYF.

This clone was seen a handful of times. This chain uses TRBV19 with TRBJ2-3; D not resolved. The CDR3 is 14 residues long. Germline V CDR1 and CDR2: LNHDA, SQIVND (reference sequence). V was pared by 4 bases and J by 3 bases, with 11 bases between. The DNA for the CDR3 is TGTGCCAGTAGTACGGAACAGTTAACAGATACGCAGTATTTT. The encoded protein is CASSTEQLTDTQYF. Filled out from reference TRBV19 and TRBJ2-3, the complete variable domain reads DGGITQSPKYLFRKEGQNVTLSCEQNLNHDAMYWYRQDPGQGLRLIYYSQIVNDFQKGDIAEGYSVSREKKESFPLTVTSAQKNPTAFYLCASSTEQLTDTQYFGPGTRLTVL.